The next 2 T cell receptor beta chains were all read from a single sample in a study of shared T cell receptors in the human thymus. The assay was immunoSEQ multiplex PCR, and TCRdb's table has in-frame clones only and misses some. The sample gives hundreds of thousands of clones, around 93% of which show up once; roughly 0.02% is in the top ten. The sample was thymocytes. These receptors all come from a human donor.

V gene TRBV6-5 combines with J gene TRBJ2-6; D is uncertain. The CDR3 is 15 amino acids. CDR1 is MNHEY, CDR2 SVGAGI, per germline. Trimming left V 6 bases short and J 4 bases short, with 13 bases between. The CDR3: CASSPSPWGANVLTF. The CDR3 DNA is TGTGCCAGCAGCCCGAGCCCGTGGGGGGCCAACGTCCTGACTTTC.

This chain uses TRBV13 with TRBJ1-5, with D possibly matching TRBD1 (6 bases). The CDR3 contains 13 residues. V shed 5 bases and J shed 7 bases, with 12 bases lying between them. CDR1 is PRHDT and CDR2 is FYEKMQ in the germline V gene (reference sequence). CDR3 in DNA: TGTGCCAGCAGCCTGGGGACAACCCAGCCCCAGCATTTT. Protein: CASSLGTTQPQHF.